The present T cell receptor beta chain was sequenced within a study of blood T cell repertoires in COVID-19. This clone was seen only once. Assay: immunoSEQ multiplex PCR; the TCRdb copy retains only in-frame clones and omits some. This sample yields roughly 250,000 clones, of which about 90% are seen a single time; about 3.5% belongs to the top ten. The V end lost 3 bases, the J end lost 5 bases, and 14 bases lay between the germline ends. The CDR3 extends over 14 amino acids. Per the germline V gene, CDR1 is SGHRS and CDR2 is YFSETQ. The source is a woman aged 40 to 50 with acute COVID-19. This sequence joins TRBV5-1 and TRBJ1-2, with D possibly TRBD1 on 5 matching bases. Sequenced sample: PBMCs or T cells enriched from blood (not recorded which). DNA of the CDR3: TGCGCCAGCAGCTCGGGGGTAGAGTTTTATGGCTACACCTTC. Its protein is CASSSGVEFYGYTF. Full variable domain (remainder filled in from reference TRBV5-1 and TRBJ1-2): KAGVTQTPRYLIKTRGQQVTLSCSPISGHRSVSWYQQTPGQGLQFLFEYFSETQRNKGNFPGRFSGRQFSNSRSEMNVSTLELGDSALYLCASSSGVEFYGYTFGSGTRLTVV.